The 31 T cell receptor beta chains in this list originate from one sample, sequenced in a study of T cells of healthy individuals listed by TCRdb under 2018. Preparation of the library involved 5' RACE. TCRdb names Illumina MiSeq as the instrument used. TCRdb's own reprocessing of the public reads used fastp at Q25 and MiXCR and kept productive beta chains. Merged by CDR3 protein, the rows form single entries marked with the most common genes and DNA. The sample table records about 96,000 distinct CDR3 sequences; approximately 15% of these occur just once. The ten largest account for around 6.5% of the sample. These receptors originate from a human donor in good health.

The chain couples TRBV28 to TRBJ2-3; D uncertain. V gave up 6 bases and J gave up 6 bases, with 13 bases separating them. The germline V gene encodes CDR1 MDHEN and CDR2 SYDVKM. The CDR3 length is 13 residues. In DNA, the CDR3 is TGTGCCAGCAGCCCCGTCACCTCTGATACGCAGTATTTT. Amino acids: CASSPVTSDTQYF.

This clonotype turned up a few times. The chain couples TRBV11-2 to TRBJ2-1, with D maybe TRBD2 (5 bases). In germline, CDR1 is SGHAT, CDR2 FQNNGV. The CDR3 is 15 amino acids. Trimming took off 0 bases at V and 8 bases at J, with 14 bases between the two ends. CDR3 DNA: TGTGCCAGCAGCTTAGAGCGGGCGGAGTTCCATGAGCAGTTCTTC. The encoded protein is CASSLERAEFHEQFF.

V is TRBV3-1 and J is TRBJ2-1; D may be TRBD1 (5 bases). Germline V CDR1 and CDR2: LGHDT, YNNKEL (reference sequence). V was shortened by 5 bases and J by 8 bases, with 7 bases between the two germline ends. The CDR3 loop spans 11 amino acids. CDR3 in amino acids: CASSVGDEQFF. Written as DNA, the CDR3 is TGTGCCAGCAGCGTAGGGGATGAGCAGTTCTTC.

This clonotype has at least ten counts. The J gene is TRBJ2-7, the V gene TRBV18; D remains unclear. The CDR3 covers 11 residues. Trimming left V 3 bases short and J 4 bases short, with 4 bases between. The V gene's germline CDR1 is KGHSH and CDR2 LQKENI. The CDR3 bases are TGTGCCAGCTCACCGGAGTACGAGCAGTACTTC. Translated: CASSPEYEQYF. Filled out from reference TRBV18 and TRBJ2-7, the complete variable domain reads NAGVMQNPRHLVRRRGQEARLRCSPMKGHSHVYWYRQLPEEGLKFMVYLQKENIIDESGMPKERFSAEFPKEGPSILRIQQVVRGDSAAYFCASSPEYEQYFGPGTRLTVT.

The genes are TRBV6-4 and TRBJ2-1, with 7 nucleotides matching TRBD2. Germline V lookup: CDR1 MRHNA, CDR2 SNTAGT. The V segment lost 4 bases and the J segment 1 base; nucleotides outside the gene matches: 4. The CDR3 consists of 15 residues. CDR3 region: CASSGGGGSYNEQFF. The DNA of the CDR3 is TGTGCCAGCAGTGGAGGCGGGGGTTCCTACAATGAGCAGTTCTTC.

This clonotype occurred a few times. The chain uses TRBV28 and TRBJ1-2, with D perhaps matching TRBD1 (6 bases). V lost 6 bases and J lost 2, with 10 bases in between. Looked up from germline, CDR1 is MDHEN and CDR2 is SYDVKM. The CDR3 length is 13 residues. This chain's CDR3 is CASRADRNYGYTF. Written as DNA, the CDR3 is TGTGCCAGCAGAGCCGACAGGAACTATGGCTACACCTTC.

The rearrangement joins TRBV20-1 to TRBJ2-7, with D unresolved. Germline V CDR1 and CDR2: DFQATT, SNEGSKA (reference sequence). The CDR3 totals 13 residues. Trimming took 6 bases from V and 6 from J, leaving 18 bases between them. The DNA for the CDR3 is TGCAGTGCAGAAAACCGGCAAACGGTCGAGCAGTACTTC. Translating it yields CSAENRQTVEQYF.

Concerning this clonotype: One end of the junction is discordant with germline, which a read error may explain. V is TRBV10-3 and J is TRBJ1-2, with no clear D. Germline V CDR1 and CDR2: ENHRY, SYGVKD. The CDR3 loop spans 11 amino acids. The CDR3 here is CAIRVGNGYNF. CDR3 DNA: TGTGCCATCAGGGTGGGAAATGGCTACAACTTC.

V and J are TRBV29-1 and TRBJ1-6; no definite D call. The CDR3 sequence is 14 residues long. Germline assignment: CDR1 SQVTM and CDR2 ANQGSEA. With 7 bases removed from V and 7 bases from J, the gap between germline ends came to 17 bases. DNA for the CDR3: TGCAGCGACCCACCCGACGGAACCAATTCACCCCTCCACTTT. Translated: CSDPPDGTNSPLHF.

This clonotype came up many times. J is TRBJ2-1 and V is TRBV29-1; D gene ambiguous. V lost 0 bases, J lost 0 bases, and 21 bases lay in between. The CDR3 covers 19 residues. Germline CDR1 is SQVTM and CDR2 is ANQGSEA. This chain's CDR3 is CSVEDRRVFGPNSYNEQFF. The CDR3 nucleotides read TGCAGCGTTGAAGATCGAAGGGTATTTGGCCCCAACTCCTACAATGAGCAGTTCTTC.

This clonotype was detected many times. V is TRBV20-1 and J is TRBJ2-1; 9 bases match TRBD2. CDR3 length equals 13 residues. V was pared by 2 bases and J by 7 bases, with 3 bases of the junction left unmatched. Germline values: CDR1 DFQATT, CDR2 SNEGSKA (reference sequence). In DNA form, the CDR3 reads TGCAGTGCTAGAAACCTAGCGGGAAATGAGCAGTTCTTC. Amino acids: CSARNLAGNEQFF.

The chain recombines TRBV28 with TRBJ2-3, with 7 bases matching TRBD1. CDR3 size: 15 residues. V lost 3 bases and J lost 2; bases outside the gene matches: 5. Germline values: CDR1 MDHEN, CDR2 SYDVKM. The CDR3 sequence: CASSFAGGPTDTQYF. CDR3 bases: TGTGCCAGCAGTTTCGCAGGGGGACCCACAGATACGCAGTATTTT.

This clonotype came up a few times. CDR3 sequence (DNA): TGTGCCAGCAGCTTGCCACAATTGAACACTGAAGCTTTCTTT. The encoded protein is CASSLPQLNTEAFF. The V call is TRBV5-6, the J call TRBJ1-1; D is unresolved. Germline CDR1 reads SGHDT; CDR2 reads YYEEEE. There are 14 residues in the CDR3. V dropped 1 base and J dropped 0 bases, with 7 bases sitting between them.

There are many counts of this clonotype. The chain carries TRBV5-5 and TRBJ1-2; maybe TRBD1 (6 bases). The CDR3 consists of 14 residues. V was shortened by 3 bases and J by 4 bases, with 13 bases between the two germline ends. Germline V gene data show CDR1 as SGHKS and CDR2 as YYEKEE (reference sequence). The CDR3 region is CASSSVTGFYGYTF. CDR3 in DNA: TGTGCCAGCAGCTCGGTGACAGGCTTCTATGGCTACACCTTC.

J is TRBJ1-1 and V is TRBV4-3, with TRBD1 as a possible D gene (5 bases). In germline, CDR1 is LGHNA, CDR2 YSLEER. With 0 bases removed from V and 1 base from J, the gap between germline ends came to 6 bases. CDR3 length equals 14 residues. Written as DNA, the CDR3 is TGCGCCAGCAGCCAAGATAGGGGGAACACTGAAGCTTTCTTT. Translation gives CASSQDRGNTEAFF.

This clonotype was counted many times. This chain joins TRBV28 and TRBJ2-7, with TRBD1 matching 7 bases. V was clipped by 5 bases and J by 1 base; unmatched bases: 5. This CDR3 is 14 amino acids long. Germline CDR1 MDHEN, CDR2 SYDVKM. The CDR3 DNA reads TGTGCCAGCAGTACCGGGACAGCTTCCTACGAGCAGTACTTC. Amino acid sequence: CASSTGTASYEQYF. The full variable domain, completed using reference TRBV28 and TRBJ2-7, is DVKVTQSSRYLVKRTGEKVFLECVQDMDHENMFWYRQDPGLGLRLIYFSYDVKMKEKGDIPEGYSVSREKKERFSLILESASTNQTSMYLCASSTGTASYEQYFGPGTRLTVT.

The chain links TRBV15 to TRBJ2-3; no reliable D call. Per the germline V gene, CDR1 is LNHNV and CDR2 is YYDKDF (reference sequence). The CDR3 has 13 residues. Trimming removed 6 bases at V and 0 bases at J, with 7 bases between. Here the CDR3 reads CATRPSSTDTQYF. As DNA, the CDR3 is TGTGCCACCAGGCCGTCTAGCACAGATACGCAGTATTTT.

This clonotype was observed many times. J is TRBJ2-1 and V is TRBV29-1; maybe TRBD2 (5 bases). V lost 5 bases, J lost 7 bases, and 9 bases lay in between. The CDR3 is 11 residues long. Germline V lookup: CDR1 SQVTM, CDR2 ANQGSEA. The CDR3: CSVSRGNEQFF. CDR3 sequence (DNA): TGCAGCGTTTCGCGCGGGAATGAGCAGTTCTTC.

Only a few counts were recorded for this clonotype. The chain uses TRBV27 and TRBJ1-4; D is uncertain. There are 18 residues in the CDR3. Trimming stripped 2 bases from V and 7 bases from J, with 23 bases between. Germline V gives CDR1 MNHEY, CDR2 SMNVEV (reference sequence). The CDR3 loop reads CASSLSRPLNPFPEKLFF. The DNA for the CDR3 is TGTGCCAGCAGTTTAAGTAGGCCCTTAAACCCCTTCCCTGAAAAACTGTTTTTT.

The chain combines TRBV18 with TRBJ1-4, with 7 bases lining up with TRBD1. Germline trimming cut 3 bases from V and 0 bases from J; bases unmatched to any gene: 13. The germline V gene encodes CDR1 KGHSH and CDR2 LQKENI. CDR3 length equals 19 residues. In DNA form, the CDR3 reads TGTGCCAGCTCACCCGGGGACAGCCGGTTCTTCACAACTAATGAAAAACTGTTTTTT. Translating gives CASSPGDSRFFTTNEKLFF.

The chain recombines TRBV6-4 with TRBJ2-1; 11 bases match TRBD2. The CDR3 runs 15 residues. The V and J ends lost 6 bases and 4 bases, in that order; junction bases with no gene match: 5. CDR1 MRHNA and CDR2 SNTAGT come from the germline V gene. The CDR3 DNA reads TGTGCCAGCAGGGTAACTAGCGGGAGTTACAATGAGCAGTTCTTC. Translating it yields CASRVTSGSYNEQFF.

This clonotype was observed a few times. This chain joins TRBV25-1 and TRBJ2-1; 10 bases align to TRBD2. This CDR3 spans 15 amino acids. V trimming: 5 bases; J trimming: 9 bases; junction bases outside the gene matches: 10. CDR1 and CDR2 (germline): MGHDK, SYGVNS. CDR3 loop: CASSSWGLAGVEQFF. In DNA, the CDR3 is TGTGCCAGCAGTTCGTGGGGGCTAGCGGGAGTTGAGCAGTTCTTC.

This chain joins TRBV6-4 and TRBJ2-1, with D possibly TRBD2 on 6 matching bases. The ends were cut back, 3 bases at V and 7 bases at J, with 13 bases in the middle. Germline assignment: CDR1 MRHNA and CDR2 SNTAGT. This CDR3 comprises 14 residues. This CDR3 is CASSEGEGGNEQFF. CDR3 in DNA: TGTGCCAGCAGTGAAGGGGAAGGAGGGAATGAGCAGTTCTTC.

This clonotype was recorded at least ten times. The chain links TRBV28 to TRBJ1-5, with D tentatively TRBD1 (6 bases). CDR1 and CDR2 (germline): MDHEN, SYDVKM. Trimming took 8 bases from V and 0 from J, leaving 20 bases between them. This CDR3 has 17 amino acids. The DNA of the CDR3 is TGTGCCAGCGAGGGGGATAAAGGGTTTTATAGCAATCAGCCCCAGCATTTT. Its translation is CASEGDKGFYSNQPQHF.

This chain links TRBV12-3 or TRBV12-4 with TRBJ2-5; TRBD2 matches at 8 bases. The junction had 5 bases not matched to a gene; V was cut back by 1 base and J by 4 bases. This CDR3 has 15 amino acids. The CDR3, as DNA: TGTGCCAGCAGTTTAGGGTCGGGAGGGGGAGAGACCCAGTACTTC. This sequence encodes CASSLGSGGGETQYF.

The chain is built from TRBV2 and TRBJ2-7; D possibly uses TRBD1 or TRBD2 (5 bases each). Trimming removed 6 bases from V and 0 bases from J, with 9 bases in between. The CDR3 length is 13 residues. CDR1 SNHLY and CDR2 FYNNEI come from the germline V gene. The CDR3, as DNA: TGTGCCAGCAGGAGGGACGGCTCCTACGAGCAGTACTTC. This sequence encodes CASRRDGSYEQYF.

This clonotype was counted between two and nine times. V is TRBV4-1 and J is TRBJ2-5; TRBD1 is a possible D gene (6 bases). Trimming removed 1 base at V and 1 base at J, with 16 bases between. Per the germline V gene, CDR1 is MGHRA and CDR2 is YSYEKL. CDR3 length: 17 amino acids. For the CDR3, the DNA is TGCGCCAGCAGCCAAGGATACCAGGGGATAACCCAAGAGACCCAGTACTTC. Its translation is CASSQGYQGITQETQYF.

This rearrangement joins TRBV29-1 to TRBJ1-2, with unresolved D. Trimming left V 7 bases short and J 2 bases short, with 8 bases between. Per the germline V gene, CDR1 is SQVTM and CDR2 is ANQGSEA. CDR3 size: 11 residues. The CDR3 sequence is CSATENYGYTF. The CDR3, as DNA: TGCAGCGCGACTGAGAACTATGGCTACACCTTC.

This clonotype was counted ten times or more. The rearrangement joins TRBV6-2 or TRBV6-3 to TRBJ2-5; perhaps TRBD2 as D (5 bases). Per germline, CDR1 MNHEY and CDR2 SVGEGT. V lost 7 bases and J lost 2, with 17 bases in between. The CDR3 is made up of 15 amino acids. The CDR3 DNA is TGTGCCAGCAAGGAGGTCGGGTCAACTCAAGAGACCCAGTACTTC. This encodes CASKEVGSTQETQYF.

This clonotype showed up many times. The V and J genes are TRBV29-1 and TRBJ2-1, with no clear D. V lost 3 bases to trimming and J lost 5 bases, with 8 bases between them. The CDR3 totals 12 residues. The germline gives CDR1 SQVTM, CDR2 ANQGSEA. This CDR3 is CSVEVLHNEQFF. The DNA for the CDR3 is TGCAGCGTTGAGGTGCTCCACAATGAGCAGTTCTTC.

This clonotype has a count of ten or more. This chain connects TRBV29-1 to TRBJ1-4; D is undetermined. Deletions cut 4 bases from V and 3 bases from J, with 9 bases between. CDR1 is SQVTM, CDR2 ANQGSEA, per germline. This CDR3 contains 13 residues. The DNA for the CDR3 is TGCAGCGTTGTTGAGGCACCTAATGAAAAACTGTTTTTT. Its protein product is CSVVEAPNEKLFF.